The next 28 T cell receptor beta chains were all read from a single sample in a study of OX40 agonist ivuxolimab in advanced cancers. Only in-frame clones appear in the TCRdb table, and some are missing; sequencing was by immunoSEQ multiplex PCR. The sample lists 40,000 to 50,000 clones; about 88% were seen once. Sequencing was performed on CD4+ or CD8+ T cells sorted from blood, taken in a trial of the OX40 agonist ivuxolimab. The receptors shown here come from an adult with an advanced solid tumor such as melanoma, head and neck, liver or kidney cancer.

The J gene is TRBJ2-7, the V gene TRBV6-1; no clear D gene. Trimming cost V 7 bases and J 3 bases, with 7 bases left between them. This CDR3 is 11 amino acids long. The V gene's germline CDR1 is MNHNS and CDR2 SASEGT. The CDR3 is CASTTGYEQYF. The CDR3 DNA sequence: TGTGCCAGCACGACGGGCTACGAGCAGTACTTC.

The V gene is TRBV5-1, the J gene TRBJ2-7; maybe TRBD1 (6 bases). Looked up from germline, CDR1 is SGHRS and CDR2 is YFSETQ. V was clipped by 0 bases and J by 5 bases, with 12 bases between them. The CDR3 totals 14 residues. The CDR3 coding sequence is TGCGCCAGCAGCTTGGACAGGGAGTTTGACGAGCAGTACTTC. Encoded protein: CASSLDREFDEQYF.

V is TRBV19 and J is TRBJ1-2; D call uncertain. CDR1 and CDR2 from the germline V gene are LNHDA and SQIVND (reference sequence). V shed 6 bases and J shed 5 bases, with 13 bases lying between them. The CDR3 covers 13 residues. CDR3 sequence: CASRGNGKYGYTF. CDR3 DNA: TGTGCCAGTAGGGGAAACGGGAAATATGGCTACACCTTC.

The chain employs TRBV15 and TRBJ2-7; perhaps TRBD1 as D (6 bases). V lost 6 bases to trimming and J lost 1 base, with 7 bases between them. Germline V gene lookup returns CDR1 LNHNV and CDR2 YYDKDF (reference sequence). The CDR3 has 12 amino acids. CDR3 amino acids: CATSGQSYEQYF. The CDR3 bases are TGTGCCACCAGTGGACAGTCCTACGAGCAGTACTTC.

This chain uses TRBV7-2 with TRBJ1-5; the D gene is possibly TRBD1 (6 bases). The V and J ends lost 5 bases and 6 bases respectively, with 11 bases between them. The CDR3 is made up of 13 amino acids. Looked up from germline, CDR1 is SGHTA and CDR2 is FQGNSA. This CDR3 is CASSPTGVQPQHF. The DNA of the CDR3 is TGTGCCAGCAGCCCGACAGGAGTTCAGCCCCAGCATTTT.

This rearrangement joins TRBV12-5 to TRBJ1-4; no clear D. This CDR3 comprises 14 residues. Germline V gene data show CDR1 as LGHNT and CDR2 as FRNRAP. Trimming removed 6 bases from V and 8 bases from J, with 16 bases in between. The DNA of the CDR3 is TGTGCTAGTGGATCAACAGAGGTTAAGGAAAAACTGTTTTTT. It encodes CASGSTEVKEKLFF.

The chain recombines TRBV6-5 with TRBJ2-1, with 9 bases fitting TRBD2. Germline lookup yields CDR1 MNHEY and CDR2 SVGAGI. V gave up 8 bases and J gave up 10 bases; unmatched junction bases: 12. The CDR3 runs 14 residues. For the CDR3, the DNA is TGTGCCAGCCTCAGGCGGGAGGGCCAGAGGGAGCAGTTCTTC. Translation: CASLRREGQREQFF.

The gene calls are TRBV7-9 and TRBJ1-2, with D unclear. The V gene's germline CDR1 is SEHNR and CDR2 FQNEAQ (reference sequence). The CDR3 sequence is 13 residues long. The V gene lost 1 base and the J gene lost 8 bases, with 11 bases spanning the gap. The CDR3 DNA reads as TGTGCCAGCAGCTTAGGTGGGCCGGGAGGCTACACCTTC. Its protein is CASSLGGPGGYTF.

About this clone: Germline is not matched at one junction end, which may reflect a read error. The chain employs TRBV30 and TRBJ1-2; D may be TRBD1 (5 bases). This CDR3 has 11 amino acids. The germline gives CDR1 GTSNPN, CDR2 SVGIG (reference sequence). CDR3 coding DNA: TGTGCCGGGAGGTCGGGGGAAGGCTACACCTTC. Protein sequence: CAGRSGEGYTF.

J is TRBJ2-1 and V is TRBV27, with 10 bases lining up with TRBD2. J was trimmed by 5 bases and V by 6 bases; bases with no gene match: 7. From germline, CDR1 is MNHEY and CDR2 SMNVEV (reference sequence). The CDR3 spans 15 residues. Here the CDR3 DNA reads TGTGCCAGCAGAATAGCGGGAGGACCCCACAATGAGCAGTTCTTC. Residues: CASRIAGGPHNEQFF.

The V and J genes are TRBV18 and TRBJ2-7; D possibly corresponds to TRBD2 (5 bases). The ends were cut back, 4 bases at V and 9 bases at J, with 16 bases in the middle. Germline values: CDR1 KGHSH, CDR2 LQKENI. There are 13 residues in the CDR3. The CDR3 spells CASSLLRNEGQYF. CDR3 sequence (DNA): TGTGCCAGCTCACTACTCCGCAACGAGGGGCAGTACTTC.

The rearrangement links TRBV10-3 to TRBJ2-5, with TRBD2 identical over 7 bases. Near its end, the DNA agrees better with TRBJ2-7, so the J call may be wrong. Germline CDR1 ENHRY, CDR2 SYGVKD. The CDR3 length is 15 residues. The CDR3 DNA is TGTGCCATCAGTGAGTCTGCTAGCGGATCCTACGAGCAGTACTTC. This codes for CAISESASGSYEQYF.

This clone was observed a few times. The chain is built from TRBV5-1 and TRBJ1-2, with D possibly being TRBD1 (5 bases). The CDR3 runs 12 residues. Trimming shortened V by 4 bases and J by 7 bases, and 11 bases separated the two germline ends. From germline, CDR1 is SGHRS and CDR2 YFSETQ. The CDR3 here is CASSTGRLGYTF. In DNA form, the CDR3 reads TGCGCCAGCAGCACGGGACGCCTTGGCTACACCTTC. The complete variable domain, with remaining parts taken from reference TRBV5-1 and TRBJ1-2, reads KAGVTQTPRYLIKTRGQQVTLSCSPISGHRSVSWYQQTPGQGLQFLFEYFSETQRNKGNFPGRFSGRQFSNSRSEMNVSTLELGDSALYLCASSTGRLGYTFGSGTRLTVV.

In its sample, this clone was seen once. The J gene is TRBJ2-5, the V gene TRBV14, with 7 bases fitting TRBD1. The CDR3 is 14 residues long. Germline CDR1 reads SGHDN; CDR2 reads FVKESK. V shed 3 bases, J shed 5 bases, and the junction held 6 bases outside the gene matches. DNA of the CDR3: TGTGCCAGCAGCCATCGACAGGGAAGGGAGACCCAGTACTTC. It is translated as CASSHRQGRETQYF.

CDR3 in DNA: TGTGCCAGCAGTCCCGAAAACCACAGGACGACTGAAGCTTTCTTT. It encodes CASSPENHRTTEAFF. The genes are TRBV6-6 and TRBJ1-1; D is possibly TRBD1 (5 bases). V lost 5 bases and J lost 5, with 18 bases in between. Germline V gene lookup returns CDR1 MNHNY and CDR2 SVGAGI (reference sequence). The CDR3 extends over 15 amino acids.

This clone was detected once. CDR3 in DNA: TGTGCCAGCACCAGGGGCACAGATACGCAGTATTTT. Translating it yields CASTRGTDTQYF. J is TRBJ2-3 and V is TRBV2; weak D call: TRBD1 (5 bases). The CDR3 spans 12 residues. Trimming shortened V by 7 bases and J by 1 base, and 6 bases separated the two germline ends. Germline CDR1 and CDR2: SNHLY and FYNNEI.

The chain combines TRBV27 with TRBJ1-4; perhaps TRBD1 as D (5 bases). Germline V gene lookup returns CDR1 MNHEY and CDR2 SMNVEV (reference sequence). The ends were cut back, 2 bases at V and 8 bases at J, with 15 bases in the middle. The CDR3 has 15 residues. This CDR3 reads CASSLRGRVGEKLFF. The CDR3 coding sequence is TGTGCCAGCAGTTTACGGGGCAGGGTCGGGGAAAAACTGTTTTTT.

The chain links TRBV14 to TRBJ1-4; D may be TRBD1 (5 bases). Germline lookup yields CDR1 SGHDN and CDR2 FVKESK. This CDR3 spans 17 amino acids. Deletions cut 4 bases from V and 2 bases from J, with 17 bases between. The CDR3 DNA sequence: TGTGCCAGCAGCCGGGGGTGGCAGTACAGGACTAATGAAAAACTGTTTTTT. This codes for CASSRGWQYRTNEKLFF.

This chain uses TRBV19 with TRBJ1-3, with a tentative D call TRBD1 (6 bases). The CDR3 extends over 15 amino acids. The germline V gene encodes CDR1 LNHDA and CDR2 SQIVND (reference sequence). The V gene lost 5 bases and the J gene lost 3 bases, with 14 bases spanning the gap. The CDR3 DNA is TGTGCCAGTAGTCCTCCGGGACAACTTGGAAACACCATATATTTT. This codes for CASSPPGQLGNTIYF.

The chain joins TRBV7-8 to TRBJ1-5, with D unresolved. Trimming removed 0 bases from V and 3 bases from J, with 9 bases in between. This CDR3 spans 15 amino acids. Germline V gene sequence: CDR1 SGHVS, CDR2 FQNEAQ. The CDR3 bases are TGTGCCAGCAGCTTAGCAGGCGTACTCAATCAGCCCCAGCATTTT. Residues: CASSLAGVLNQPQHF.

The rearrangement uses TRBV28 and TRBJ2-2; D remains ambiguous. CDR1 is MDHEN, CDR2 SYDVKM, per germline. There are 15 residues in the CDR3. V was cut by 2 bases and J by 1 base, with 8 bases left in between. CDR3 bases: TGTGCCAGCAGTTTAGGACGGAGGAACACCGGGGAGCTGTTTTTT. Its protein is CASSLGRRNTGELFF.

V usage is TRBV4-1 and J usage is TRBJ1-2; D gene uncertain. V was shortened by 0 bases and J by 2 bases, with 10 bases between the two germline ends. The CDR3 totals 15 residues. Per germline, CDR1 MGHRA and CDR2 YSYEKL. CDR3 in DNA: TGCGCCAGCAGCCAAGATGCGGCCGGGAACTATGGCTACACCTTC. Its translation is CASSQDAAGNYGYTF.

CDR3 region: CASSLGGGRRGGEQYF. CDR3 bases: TGTGCCAGCAGCTTGGGGGGCGGCCGTAGAGGAGGCGAGCAGTACTTC. The rearrangement uses TRBV7-8 and TRBJ2-7; tentatively, D is TRBD1 or TRBD2 (6 bases each). Trimming stripped 3 bases from V and 6 bases from J, with 21 bases between. This CDR3 has 16 amino acids. The germline gives CDR1 SGHVS, CDR2 FQNEAQ.

The sample holds one count of this clone. The chain joins TRBV19 to TRBJ2-1; 8 bases fit TRBD2. CDR1 and CDR2 (germline): LNHDA, SQIVND (reference sequence). The CDR3 has 16 amino acids. With 4 bases clipped from V and 8 bases from J, the junction kept 13 bases outside the gene matches. The CDR3 sequence: CASSRGAGVILDEQFF. As DNA, the CDR3 is TGTGCCAGTAGTAGAGGAGCGGGAGTTATTTTGGATGAGCAGTTCTTC.

The CDR3 DNA sequence: TGCGCCAGCAGCTTTGGGGGGCTGAACACTGAAGCTTTCTTT. Amino acid sequence: CASSFGGLNTEAFF. The V gene is TRBV5-1, the J gene TRBJ1-1; D is perhaps TRBD1 (6 bases). Trimming stripped 2 bases from V and 0 bases from J, with 8 bases between. This CDR3 contains 14 residues. Germline V gene lookup returns CDR1 SGHRS and CDR2 YFSETQ.

The count of this clone is one. This sequence joins TRBV27 and TRBJ2-1; 8 nucleotides match TRBD1. This CDR3 has 14 amino acids. Germline assignment: CDR1 MNHEY and CDR2 SMNVEV (reference sequence). V shed 4 bases and J 9 bases; nucleotides not matched to a gene: 8. CDR3 sequence (DNA): TGTGCCAGCAGTTCGGACAGGGAGGTCGGTGAGCAGTTCTTC. The encoded protein is CASSSDREVGEQFF.

The chain uses TRBV4-1 and TRBJ2-7, with 8 nucleotides matching TRBD2. Germline CDR1 is MGHRA and CDR2 is YSYEKL. The CDR3 has 16 amino acids. J lost 5 bases, V lost 3 bases, and 12 bases had no gene match. Here the CDR3 DNA reads TGCGCCAGCAGCCAGGGTAGCGGGAAGCCCGCCGACGAGCAGTACTTC. Amino acids: CASSQGSGKPADEQYF.

CDR3 coding DNA: TGTGCCAGCAGCTTGGCAGGGGGCAATGAGCAGTTCTTC. Amino acids: CASSLAGGNEQFF. The gene calls are TRBV5-5 and TRBJ2-1, with 7 nucleotides matching TRBD1. This CDR3 is 13 amino acids long. J gave up 6 bases and V 0 bases, and 0 bases lay outside the gene matches. The germline CDR1 and CDR2 sequences are SGHKS and YYEKEE (reference sequence).